The 23 T cell receptor beta chains listed next were all sequenced from one sample in a study of vaccination effects on CD4 cells after COVID-19. Clones were sequenced by immunoSEQ multiplex PCR, and TCRdb holds only the in-frame ones, with some missing. The data show 71,000 or so clones, around 76% seen once. These receptors have no identified antigens. Under the ViraFEST assay, PBMC were stimulated with viral peptide pools so that antigen-specific CD4+ T cells expanded. Sequencing was performed afterwards. With roughly nine days of culture completed, CD4+ T cells were isolated. Vaccine recipients, nucleocapsid antibody negative, had no prior SARS-CoV-2 infection. The starting material was CD4+ T cells from PBMCs cultured with HCoV-OC43 spike peptides, obtained before COVID-19 vaccination. Subset reported: HCoV-OC43 spike overlapping peptide pool stimulation. These receptors originate from a human donor who received a COVID-19 vaccine.

This clone occurred a few times. The genes are TRBV24-1 and TRBJ1-5, with D perhaps matching TRBD1 (5 bases). The length of the CDR3 is 15 residues. Germline V gives CDR1 KGHDR, CDR2 SFDVKD. The V gene lost 6 bases and the J gene lost 7 bases, with 18 bases spanning the gap. CDR3 region: CATSPGDANGQPQHF. The CDR3 DNA is TGTGCCACCAGTCCCGGGGACGCTAACGGGCAGCCCCAGCATTTT.

V and J are TRBV5-1 and TRBJ2-2, with no clear D. Trimming removed 4 bases at V and 6 bases at J, with 10 bases between. Germline assignment: CDR1 SGHRS and CDR2 YFSETQ. The CDR3 loop spans 13 amino acids. CDR3 region: CASSLDSAGELFF. CDR3 nucleotides: TGCGCCAGCAGCCTGGATTCGGCCGGGGAGCTGTTTTTT.

V gene TRBV5-5 combines with J gene TRBJ2-7; D unresolved. V lost 3 bases and J lost 7, with 17 bases in between. CDR3 length: 14 amino acids. Per the germline V gene, CDR1 is SGHKS and CDR2 is YYEKEE (reference sequence). The CDR3 is CASSSTGSGEEQYV. The CDR3 nucleotides read TGTGCCAGCAGCTCGACCGGTTCTGGGGAAGAGCAGTACGTC.

The rearrangement uses TRBV5-4 and TRBJ2-1; 7 bases match TRBD1. Trimming removed 3 bases from V and 8 bases from J; junction bases left unmatched: 8. Germline V gene lookup returns CDR1 SGHNT and CDR2 YYREEE (reference sequence). The CDR3 runs to 14 residues. The CDR3 loop reads CASSSYGQAHEQFF. The CDR3 nucleotides are TGTGCCAGCAGCTCATACGGACAGGCCCATGAGCAGTTCTTC.

This clone has only a few counts. V is TRBV7-9 and J is TRBJ1-3; no clear D. Per germline, CDR1 SEHNR and CDR2 FQNEAQ (reference sequence). This CDR3 spans 12 amino acids. Trimming took 11 bases from V and 0 from J, leaving 8 bases between them. CDR3 region: CAGHSSGNTIYF. The CDR3 coding sequence is TGTGCCGGGCACAGCTCTGGAAACACCATATATTTT.

V and J are TRBV6-5 and TRBJ2-7; no reliable D call. The V gene's germline CDR1 is MNHEY and CDR2 SVGAGI. This CDR3 has 11 amino acids. V lost 2 bases and J 5 bases, leaving 4 bases between the germline ends. The CDR3 loop reads CASSYGHEQYV. The CDR3 bases are TGTGCCAGCAGTTACGGACACGAGCAGTACGTC.

This clone occurred a few times. CDR3 protein: CASSEARTSNSPLHF. CDR3 DNA: TGTGCCAGCAGTGAAGCTAGGACTAGTAATTCACCCCTCCACTTT. The chain employs TRBV2 and TRBJ1-6; D uncertain. CDR3 length: 15 amino acids. Germline V gene lookup returns CDR1 SNHLY and CDR2 FYNNEI. The V end was cut by 0 bases, the J end by 6 bases, with 9 bases between. Filled out from reference TRBV2 and TRBJ1-6, the complete variable domain reads EPEVTQTPSHQVTQMGQEVILRCVPISNHLYFYWYRQILGQKVEFLVSFYNNEISEKSEIFDDQFSVERPDGSNFTLKIRSTKLEDSAMYFCASSEARTSNSPLHFGNGTRLTVT.

V gene TRBV7-8 combines with J gene TRBJ1-4; the D gene is possibly TRBD1 (6 bases). The V end was cut by 6 bases, the J end by 3 bases, with 14 bases between. The V gene's germline CDR1 is SGHVS and CDR2 FQNEAQ. The CDR3 contains 15 residues. CDR3 in amino acids: CASSRNRVSNEKLFF. CDR3 DNA sequence: TGTGCCAGCAGTCGAAACAGGGTTTCTAATGAAAAACTGTTTTTT.

This sequence joins TRBV12-1 and TRBJ2-7; the DNA was not used to check the table's D call, TRBD2. TRBV12-1 is classified as a pseudogene. The CDR3 is 16 amino acids. CDR3 DNA sequence: TGTGCCAGCAGCCCAACTAGCGGGGGCCTCTCCTACGAGCAGTACGTC. Protein: CASSPTSGGLSYEQYV.

V is TRBV30 and J is TRBJ2-3; D uncertain. Germline V gene sequence: CDR1 GTSNPN, CDR2 SVGIG (reference sequence). The V and J ends lost 0 bases and 8 bases respectively, with 6 bases between them. The CDR3 spans 11 residues. The CDR3 bases are TGTGCCTGGAGTGTGGTTGGTACGCAGTATTTT. This gives the protein CAWSVVGTQYF.

V gene TRBV7-9 combines with J gene TRBJ1-4, with a possible D match to TRBD1 (5 bases). The CDR3 has 14 residues. Trimming shortened V by 4 bases and J by 9 bases, and 15 bases separated the two germline ends. In germline, CDR1 is SEHNR, CDR2 FQNEAQ (reference sequence). CDR3 region: CASSCRDWPKKLFF. CDR3 DNA sequence: TGTGCCAGCAGCTGTAGGGACTGGCCCAAAAAACTGTTTTTT.

The chain recombines TRBV6-5 with TRBJ1-1; no reliable D call. V was clipped by 0 bases and J by 11 bases, with 13 bases between them. Germline values: CDR1 MNHEY, CDR2 SVGAGI. The CDR3 sequence is 13 residues long. The CDR3 loop is CASSYSDVSTAFF. CDR3 sequence (DNA): TGTGCCAGCAGTTACTCGGACGTTTCGACGGCTTTCTTT.

This clone was seen a few times. The rearrangement links TRBV28 to TRBJ1-1; 7 nucleotides agree with TRBD1. Trimming cost V 5 bases and J 1 base; bases outside gene matches: 7. The germline V gene has CDR1 MDHEN and CDR2 SYDVKM. The CDR3 totals 15 residues. CDR3 DNA sequence: TGTGCCAGCAGTGTACGACAGGGTACGAACACTGAAGCTTTCTTT. This sequence encodes CASSVRQGTNTEAFF.

The V and J genes are TRBV11-2 and TRBJ2-2; 7 bases match TRBD1. V shed 4 bases and J 5 bases; nucleotides not matched to a gene: 10. The CDR3 loop spans 16 amino acids. Germline V gives CDR1 SGHAT, CDR2 FQNNGV. The CDR3 DNA follows: TGTGCCAGCAGCTCGGCGACAGGGCGGGTTACCGGGGAGCTGTTTTTT. Translated, it gives CASSSATGRVTGELFF. Full variable domain (remainder filled in from reference TRBV11-2 and TRBJ2-2): EAGVAQSPRYKIIEKRQSVAFWCNPISGHATLYWYQQILGQGPKLLIQFQNNGVVDDSQLPKDRFSAERLKGVDSTLKIQPAKLEDSAVYLCASSSATGRVTGELFFGEGSRLTVL.

This clone was detected only a few times. The rearrangement joins TRBV7-2 to TRBJ1-5; 10 bases agree with TRBD1. Trimming at V came to 4 bases and at J to 4 bases, leaving 4 bases not matched to a gene. This CDR3 is 15 amino acids long. Germline assignment: CDR1 SGHTA and CDR2 FQGNSA. In nucleotides, the CDR3 is TGTGCCAGCAGCTCCGTGGGACAGGGGAATCAGCCCCAGCATTTT. Its translation is CASSSVGQGNQPQHF.

This clone was picked up a small number of times. V gene TRBV24-1 combines with J gene TRBJ2-2; 12 nucleotides align to TRBD2. Looked up from germline, CDR1 is KGHDR and CDR2 is SFDVKD. The J segment lost 1 base and the V segment lost 4 bases, leaving 3 bases of the junction unmatched. The CDR3 covers 17 residues. CDR3 DNA sequence: TGTGCCACCAGTGACCCGGGACTAGCGGGGAACACCGGGGAGCTGTTTTTT. Translated, it gives CATSDPGLAGNTGELFF.

This clone was seen more than once but under ten times. The V and J genes are TRBV6-5 and TRBJ1-1, with D unclear. This CDR3 comprises 13 residues. V was pared by 1 base and J by 1 base, with 4 bases between. Looked up from germline, CDR1 is MNHEY and CDR2 is SVGAGI. CDR3 sequence reads: CASSYFKNTEAFF. CDR3 nucleotide sequence: TGTGCCAGCAGTTACTTCAAGAACACTGAAGCTTTCTTT.

This sequence joins TRBV18 and TRBJ1-2, with TRBD1 matching over 8 bases. The CDR3 is 16 amino acids. Germline trimming cut 5 bases from V and 8 bases from J; bases unmatched to any gene: 16. Germline CDR1 reads KGHSH; CDR2 reads LQKENI. As DNA, the CDR3 is TGTGCCAGCTCATTACGGACCGGGACAGGTTCTCACGGCTACACCTTC. Encoded protein: CASSLRTGTGSHGYTF.

Notes on this clone: Additional DNA sequences in this sample encode the identical CDR3. The J gene is TRBJ2-5, the V gene TRBV30; perhaps TRBD2 as D (6 bases). Trimming took off 0 bases at V and 5 bases at J, with 10 bases between the two ends. CDR1 is GTSNPN and CDR2 is SVGIG in the germline V gene (reference sequence). CDR3 length equals 13 residues. The CDR3 protein is CAWSVLAGETQYF. The DNA of the CDR3 is TGTGCCTGGAGTGTACTAGCAGGGGAGACCCAGTACTTC.

In DNA form, the CDR3 reads TGTGCCAGCAGCTTAGGGACAGGGAACACCGGGGAGCTGTTTTTT. This encodes CASSLGTGNTGELFF. The chain is built from TRBV5-5 and TRBJ2-2, with 8 bases identical to TRBD1. V shed 2 bases and J 1 base; nucleotides not matched to a gene: 1. The CDR3 loop spans 15 amino acids. The germline V gene has CDR1 SGHKS and CDR2 YYEKEE (reference sequence).

The rearrangement uses TRBV10-2 and TRBJ2-3; possibly TRBD1 or TRBD2 for D (5 bases each). The CDR3 runs 12 residues. The germline V gene encodes CDR1 WSHSY and CDR2 SAAADI. The V gene lost 1 base and the J gene lost 6 bases, with 5 bases spanning the gap. The CDR3 nucleotides are TGCGCCAGCAGTGAGTGGGGGGATACGCAGTATTTT. Protein: CASSEWGDTQYF.

The chain couples TRBV19 to TRBJ2-3; 9 nucleotides line up with TRBD2. Germline-derived CDR1 and CDR2 are LNHDA and SQIVND (reference sequence). Unmatched junction bases numbered 10, after V lost 6 bases and J lost 3 bases. There are 16 residues in the CDR3. The CDR3 region is CASSPGSGGGTDTQYF. For the CDR3, the DNA is TGTGCCAGTAGCCCGGGTAGCGGGGGTGGGACAGATACGCAGTATTTT. The full variable domain, with the rest looked up from reference TRBV19 and TRBJ2-3, is DGGITQSPKYLFRKEGQNVTLSCEQNLNHDAMYWYRQDPGQGLRLIYYSQIVNDFQKGDIAEGYSVSREKKESFPLTVTSAQKNPTAFYLCASSPGSGGGTDTQYFGPGTRLTVL.

The CDR3 loop reads CACRQIGTDTQYF. The CDR3 bases are TGTGCCTGCCGACAGATTGGCACAGATACGCAGTATTTT. This chain uses TRBV13 with TRBJ2-3; a possible D gene is TRBD1 (5 bases). Trimming cost V 11 bases and J 1 base, with 13 bases left between them. Germline loops: CDR1 PRHDT, CDR2 FYEKMQ (reference sequence). CDR3 length: 13 amino acids.